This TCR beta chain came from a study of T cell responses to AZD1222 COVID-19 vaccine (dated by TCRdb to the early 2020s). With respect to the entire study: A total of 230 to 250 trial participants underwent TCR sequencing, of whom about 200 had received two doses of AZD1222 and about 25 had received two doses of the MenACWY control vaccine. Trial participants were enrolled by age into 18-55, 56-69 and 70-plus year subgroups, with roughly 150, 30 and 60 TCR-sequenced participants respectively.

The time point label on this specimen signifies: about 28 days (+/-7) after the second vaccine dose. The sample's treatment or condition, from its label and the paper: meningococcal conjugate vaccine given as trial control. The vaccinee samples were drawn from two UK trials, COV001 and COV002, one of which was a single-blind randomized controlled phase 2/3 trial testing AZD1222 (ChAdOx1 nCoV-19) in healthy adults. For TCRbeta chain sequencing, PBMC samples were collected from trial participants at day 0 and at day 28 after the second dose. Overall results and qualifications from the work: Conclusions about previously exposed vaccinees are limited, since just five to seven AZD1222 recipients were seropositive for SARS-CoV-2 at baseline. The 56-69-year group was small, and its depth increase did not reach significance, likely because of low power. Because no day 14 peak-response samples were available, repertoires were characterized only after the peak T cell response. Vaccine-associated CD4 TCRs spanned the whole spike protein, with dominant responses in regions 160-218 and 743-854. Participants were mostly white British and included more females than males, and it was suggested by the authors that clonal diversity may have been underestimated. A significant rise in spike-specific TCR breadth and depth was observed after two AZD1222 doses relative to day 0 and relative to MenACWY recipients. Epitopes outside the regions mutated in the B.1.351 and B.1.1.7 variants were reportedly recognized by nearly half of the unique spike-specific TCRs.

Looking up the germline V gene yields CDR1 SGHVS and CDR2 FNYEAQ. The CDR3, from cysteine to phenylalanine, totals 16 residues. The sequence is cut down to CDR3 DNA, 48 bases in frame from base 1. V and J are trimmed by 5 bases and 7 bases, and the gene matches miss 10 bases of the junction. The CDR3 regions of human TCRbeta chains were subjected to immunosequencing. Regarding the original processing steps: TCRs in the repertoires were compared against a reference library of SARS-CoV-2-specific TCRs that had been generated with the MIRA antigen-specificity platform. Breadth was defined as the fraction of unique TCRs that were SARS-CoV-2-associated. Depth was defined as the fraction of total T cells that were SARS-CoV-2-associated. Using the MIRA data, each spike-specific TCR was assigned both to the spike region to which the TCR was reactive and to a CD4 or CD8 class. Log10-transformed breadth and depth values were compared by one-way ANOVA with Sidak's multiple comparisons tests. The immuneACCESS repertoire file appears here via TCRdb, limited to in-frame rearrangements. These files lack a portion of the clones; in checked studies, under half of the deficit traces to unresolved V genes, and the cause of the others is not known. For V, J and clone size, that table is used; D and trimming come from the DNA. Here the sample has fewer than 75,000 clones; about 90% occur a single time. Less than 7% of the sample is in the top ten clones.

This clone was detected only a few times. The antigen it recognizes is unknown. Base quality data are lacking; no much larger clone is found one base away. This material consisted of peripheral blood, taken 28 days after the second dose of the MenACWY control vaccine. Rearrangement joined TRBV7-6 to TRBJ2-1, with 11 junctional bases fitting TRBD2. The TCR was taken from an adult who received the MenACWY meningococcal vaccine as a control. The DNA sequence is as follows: TGTGCCAGCAGCCGCACCCCGGGACTAGCGGTTAATGAGCAGTTCTTC. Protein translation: CASSRTPGLAVNEQFF.